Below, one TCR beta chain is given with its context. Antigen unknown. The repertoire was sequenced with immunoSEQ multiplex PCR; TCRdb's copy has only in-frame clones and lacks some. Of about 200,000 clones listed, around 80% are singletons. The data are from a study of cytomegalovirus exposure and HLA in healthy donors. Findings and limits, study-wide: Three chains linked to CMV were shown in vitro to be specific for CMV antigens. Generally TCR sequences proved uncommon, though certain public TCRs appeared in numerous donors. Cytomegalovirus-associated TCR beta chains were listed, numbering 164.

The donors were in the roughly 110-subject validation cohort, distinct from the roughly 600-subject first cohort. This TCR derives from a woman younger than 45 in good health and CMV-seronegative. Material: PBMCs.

DNA of the CDR3: TGTGCCAGTAGACCGACTAGCGGTGCCTACGAGCAGTACTTC. It is translated as CASRPTSGAYEQYF. The chain employs TRBV19 and TRBJ2-7; the match to TRBD2 covers 9 bases. The CDR3 consists of 14 residues. Germline V gene sequence: CDR1 LNHDA, CDR2 SQIVND (reference sequence). Trimming took 6 bases from V and 2 from J; bases not matched to a gene: 5.